This section outlines one T cell receptor (beta chain) sequence together with its context. Unique molecular identifiers were incorporated when the TCRbeta library was constructed. TCRdb independently ran MiXCR on the PCR reads; one entry per CDR3 protein. The sample gives 350,000 to 450,000 distinct CDR3 sequences, over 20% of which show up once; 3.8% is in the top ten. V trimming: 3 bases; J trimming: 5 bases; junction bases outside the gene matches: 8. This CDR3 has 16 amino acids. Germline V lookup: CDR1 SGHNT, CDR2 YENEEA. The data stem from a study of T-cell reconstitution after alpha-beta-depleted transplantation in children.

The rearrangement joins TRBV11-3 to TRBJ2-1; 9 nucleotides align to TRBD2. This TCR came from a human donor who donated a stem cell graft to a child with acute myeloid leukemia. This specimen consisted of PBMCs from the stem cell graft donor, obtained from the stem cell graft. CDR3 nucleotide sequence: TGTGCCAGCAGCTTTATAGCGGGAGCCCCCAACAATGAGCAGTTCTTC. The encoded protein is CASSFIAGAPNNEQFF.